This T cell receptor (beta chain) derives from a study of vaccination effects on CD4 cells after COVID-19. Study details: Sequencing was preceded by expansion of antigen-specific CD4+ T cells with viral peptide pools in the ViraFEST assay. Every well housed about 1.8 million PBMC, which grew in culture alongside around 10 IU/ml IL-2 and about 10 ug/ml peptides. Overall study findings and caveats: Clones arising from infection and from vaccination showed marked clonal contraction late after vaccination.

There are 14 residues in the CDR3. V lost 2 bases and J lost 0, with 6 bases in between. The V gene's germline CDR1 is SGHVS and CDR2 FQNEAQ. About this clone itself: As yet, its antigen is unknown.

Some clones are missing from TCRdb's copy, which holds only in-frame ones; the method was immunoSEQ multiplex PCR. The table lists fewer than 40,000 clones, about 70% of them singletons, with approximately 3.6% in the top ten. The culture ran for 10 days before CD4+ T cells were isolated. Vaccinees lacked prior SARS-CoV-2 infection and tested negative for nucleocapsid antibodies. V usage is TRBV7-8 and J usage is TRBJ2-3; D unresolved. The starting material was CD4+ T cells from PBMCs cultured without peptide, obtained before COVID-19 vaccination. The sequence was collected from a human donor who received a COVID-19 vaccine. This chain's CDR3 is CASSLRTSTDTQYF. The CDR3 DNA reads as TGTGCCAGCAGCTTAAGAACTAGCACAGATACGCAGTATTTT.